The present entry profiles one T cell receptor (beta chain) with its context. The antigen is undetermined. The data were obtained in a study of T-cell reconstitution after alpha-beta-depleted transplantation in children. The TCRbeta library incorporated unique molecular identifiers. TCRdb reanalysed the PCR reads using MiXCR and keeps one entry per CDR3 protein. The repertoire holds around 300,000 distinct CDR3 sequences, with around 7.3% as singletons. Germline V lookup: CDR1 LNHNV, CDR2 YYDKDF (reference sequence). V was clipped by 5 bases and J by 4 bases, with 9 bases between them. The CDR3 sequence is 13 residues long. Points from the study as a whole: In patients about two months after transplant, alpha-beta T cells reportedly arose from several hundred expanded graft clones. Diversity and T-cell counts at one year after transplant derived mostly from new T cells. In some patients, recipient T cells and intrathymic progenitors surviving conditioning explained high day-60 diversity.

The chain joins TRBV15 to TRBJ1-3; D unclear. The sequence came from a female patient between 2 and 10 years old who had a stem cell transplant for Fanconi anemia, so the T cells may come from the graft donor. The input for sequencing was peripheral blood, taken 360 days after TCRalphabeta/CD19-depleted stem cell transplant. This CDR3 is CATSPRSGNTIYF. The CDR3 nucleotides are TGTGCCACCAGCCCCCGCTCAGGAAACACCATATATTTT.